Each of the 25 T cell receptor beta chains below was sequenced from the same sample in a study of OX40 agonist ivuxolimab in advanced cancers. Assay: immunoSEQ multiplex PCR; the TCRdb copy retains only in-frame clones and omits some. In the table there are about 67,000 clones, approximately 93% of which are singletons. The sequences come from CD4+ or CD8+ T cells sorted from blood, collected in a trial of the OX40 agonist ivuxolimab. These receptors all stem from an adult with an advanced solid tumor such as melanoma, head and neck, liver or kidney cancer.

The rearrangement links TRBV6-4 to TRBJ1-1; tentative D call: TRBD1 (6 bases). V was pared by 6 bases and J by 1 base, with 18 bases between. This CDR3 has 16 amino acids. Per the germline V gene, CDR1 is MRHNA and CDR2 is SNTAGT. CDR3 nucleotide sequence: TGTGCCAGCAGCGCCACCAGGGGACGCGGGAACACTGAAGCTTTCTTT. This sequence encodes CASSATRGRGNTEAFF.

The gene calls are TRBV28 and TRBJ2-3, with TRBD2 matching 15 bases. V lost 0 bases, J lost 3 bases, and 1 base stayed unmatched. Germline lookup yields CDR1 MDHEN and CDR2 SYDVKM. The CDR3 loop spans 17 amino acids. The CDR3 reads CASSLWGTSGGTDTQYF. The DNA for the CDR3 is TGTGCCAGCAGTTTATGGGGGACTAGCGGGGGGACAGATACGCAGTATTTT.

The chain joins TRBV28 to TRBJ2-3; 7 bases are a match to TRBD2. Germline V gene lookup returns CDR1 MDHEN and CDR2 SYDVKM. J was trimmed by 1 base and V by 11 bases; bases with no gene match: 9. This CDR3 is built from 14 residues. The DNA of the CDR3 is TGTGCCGTTTCACGGGGGGATGGCACAGATACGCAGTATTTT. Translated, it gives CAVSRGDGTDTQYF.

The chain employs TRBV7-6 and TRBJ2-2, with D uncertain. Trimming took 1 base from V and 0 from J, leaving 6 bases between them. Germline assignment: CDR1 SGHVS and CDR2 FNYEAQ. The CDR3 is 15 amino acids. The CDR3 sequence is CASSLVGSNTGELFF. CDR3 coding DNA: TGTGCCAGCAGCTTAGTAGGCTCGAACACCGGGGAGCTGTTTTTT. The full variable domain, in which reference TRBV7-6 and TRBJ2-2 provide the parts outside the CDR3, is GAGVSQSPRYKVTKRGQDVALRCDPISGHVSLYWYRQALGQGPEFLTYFNYEAQQDKSGLPNDRFSAERPEGSISTLTIQRTEQRDSAMYRCASSLVGSNTGELFFGEGSRLTVL.

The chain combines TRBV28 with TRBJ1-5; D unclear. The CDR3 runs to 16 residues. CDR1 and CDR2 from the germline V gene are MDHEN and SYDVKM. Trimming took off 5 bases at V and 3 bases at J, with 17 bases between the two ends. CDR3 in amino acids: CASSPYGERFNQPQHF. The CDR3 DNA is TGTGCCAGCAGTCCTTACGGGGAAAGATTCAATCAGCCCCAGCATTTT.

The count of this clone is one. CDR3 region: CASSSDRGYTF. The CDR3 DNA sequence: TGTGCCAGCAGTTCGGACAGGGGCTACACCTTC. The chain employs TRBV28 and TRBJ1-2; 7 bases map to TRBD1. Germline V gene sequence: CDR1 MDHEN, CDR2 SYDVKM. The V gene end was trimmed by 4 bases and the J gene end by 8 bases; junction bases not matched to a gene: 1. The CDR3 length is 11 residues.

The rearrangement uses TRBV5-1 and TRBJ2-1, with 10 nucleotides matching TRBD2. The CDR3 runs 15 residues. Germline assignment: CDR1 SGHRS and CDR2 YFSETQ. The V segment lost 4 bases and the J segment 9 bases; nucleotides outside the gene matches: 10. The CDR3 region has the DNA TGCGCCAGCAGCGCCCTAGCGGGAGAAATTACTGAGCAGTTCTTC. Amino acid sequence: CASSALAGEITEQFF.

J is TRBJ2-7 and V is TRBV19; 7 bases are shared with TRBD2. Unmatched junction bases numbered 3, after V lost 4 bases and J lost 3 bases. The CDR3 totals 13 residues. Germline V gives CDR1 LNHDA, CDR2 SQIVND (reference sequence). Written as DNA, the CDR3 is TGTGCCAGTAGTAGCGGGAGTTTCTACGAGCAGTACTTC. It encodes CASSSGSFYEQYF.

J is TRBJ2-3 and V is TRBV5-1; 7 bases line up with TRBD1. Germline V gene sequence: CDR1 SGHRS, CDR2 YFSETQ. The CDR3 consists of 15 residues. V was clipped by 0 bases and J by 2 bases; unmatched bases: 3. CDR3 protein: CASSLEGQITDTQYF. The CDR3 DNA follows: TGCGCCAGCAGCTTGGAGGGACAGATCACAGATACGCAGTATTTT.

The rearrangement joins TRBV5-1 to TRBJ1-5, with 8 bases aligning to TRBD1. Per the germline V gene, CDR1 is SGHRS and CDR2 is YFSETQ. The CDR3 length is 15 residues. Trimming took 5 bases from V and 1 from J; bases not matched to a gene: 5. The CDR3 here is CASRPTGGSNQPQHF. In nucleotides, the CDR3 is TGCGCCAGCAGACCCACAGGGGGGAGCAATCAGCCCCAGCATTTT.

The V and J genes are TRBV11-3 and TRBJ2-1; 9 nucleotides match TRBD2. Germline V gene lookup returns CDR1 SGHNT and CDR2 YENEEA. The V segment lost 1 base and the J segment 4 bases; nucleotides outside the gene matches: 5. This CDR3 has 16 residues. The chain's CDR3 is CASSLGDSGGYNEQFF. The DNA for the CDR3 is TGTGCCAGCAGCTTAGGCGATAGCGGGGGTTACAATGAGCAGTTCTTC.

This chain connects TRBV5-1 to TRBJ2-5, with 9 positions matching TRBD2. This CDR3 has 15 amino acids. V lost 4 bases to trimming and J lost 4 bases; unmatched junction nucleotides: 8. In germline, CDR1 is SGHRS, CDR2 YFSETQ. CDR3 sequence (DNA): TGCGCCAGCAGCCCCCCCTCAGCGGGAGGAGAGACCCAGTACTTC. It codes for CASSPPSAGGETQYF.

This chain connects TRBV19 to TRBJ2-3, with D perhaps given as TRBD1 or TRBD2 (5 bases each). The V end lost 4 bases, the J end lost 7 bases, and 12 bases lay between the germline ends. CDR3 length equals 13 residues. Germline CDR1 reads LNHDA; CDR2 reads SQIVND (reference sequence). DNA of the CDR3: TGTGCCAGTAGTAGGGACCTGGGGCATACGCAGTATTTT. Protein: CASSRDLGHTQYF. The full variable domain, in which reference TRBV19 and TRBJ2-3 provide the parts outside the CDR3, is DGGITQSPKYLFRKEGQNVTLSCEQNLNHDAMYWYRQDPGQGLRLIYYSQIVNDFQKGDIAEGYSVSREKKESFPLTVTSAQKNPTAFYLCASSRDLGHTQYFGPGTRLTVL.

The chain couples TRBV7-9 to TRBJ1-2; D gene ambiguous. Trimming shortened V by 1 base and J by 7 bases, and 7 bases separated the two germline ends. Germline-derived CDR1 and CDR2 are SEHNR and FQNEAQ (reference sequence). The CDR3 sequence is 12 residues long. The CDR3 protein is CASSLDLGGYTF. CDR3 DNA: TGTGCCAGCAGCTTAGATCTAGGTGGCTACACCTTC.

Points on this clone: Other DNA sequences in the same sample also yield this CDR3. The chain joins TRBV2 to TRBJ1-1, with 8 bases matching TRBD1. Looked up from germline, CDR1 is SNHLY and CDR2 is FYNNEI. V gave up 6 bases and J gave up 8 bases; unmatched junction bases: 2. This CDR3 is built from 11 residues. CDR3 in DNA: TGTGCCAGCAGGCGGACAGGGGAAGCTTTCTTT. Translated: CASRRTGEAFF.

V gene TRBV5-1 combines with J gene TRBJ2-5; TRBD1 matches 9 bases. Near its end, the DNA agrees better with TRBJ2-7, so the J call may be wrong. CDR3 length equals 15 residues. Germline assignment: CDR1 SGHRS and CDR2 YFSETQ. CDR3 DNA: TGCGCCAGCAGCTTAGCCGGGACAGGGTACTACGAGCAGTACTTC. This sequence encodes CASSLAGTGYYEQYF.

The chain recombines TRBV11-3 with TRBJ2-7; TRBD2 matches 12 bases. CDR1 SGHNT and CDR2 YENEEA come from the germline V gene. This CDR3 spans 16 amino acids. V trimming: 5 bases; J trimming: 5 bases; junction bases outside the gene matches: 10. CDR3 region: CASSRARLAGEDEQYF. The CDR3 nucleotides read TGTGCCAGCAGCCGCGCACGACTAGCGGGAGAGGACGAGCAGTACTTC. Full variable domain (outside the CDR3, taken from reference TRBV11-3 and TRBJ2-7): EAGVVQSPRYKIIEKKQPVAFWCNPISGHNTLYWYLQNLGQGPELLIRYENEEAVDDSQLPKDRFSAERLKGVDSTLKIQPAELGDSAVYLCASSRARLAGEDEQYFGPGTRLTVT.

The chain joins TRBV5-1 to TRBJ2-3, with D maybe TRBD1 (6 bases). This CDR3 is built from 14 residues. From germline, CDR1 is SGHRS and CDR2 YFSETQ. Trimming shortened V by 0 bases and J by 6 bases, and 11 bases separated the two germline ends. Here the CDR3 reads CASSLGAGADTQYF. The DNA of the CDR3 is TGCGCCAGCAGCTTGGGGGCAGGGGCGGATACGCAGTATTTT.

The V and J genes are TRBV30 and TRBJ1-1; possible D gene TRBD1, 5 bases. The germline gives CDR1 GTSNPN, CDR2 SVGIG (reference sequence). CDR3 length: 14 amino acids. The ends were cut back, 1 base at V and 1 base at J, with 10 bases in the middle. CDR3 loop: CAWSGQLANTEAFF. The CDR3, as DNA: TGTGCCTGGAGTGGACAGCTCGCGAACACTGAAGCTTTCTTT. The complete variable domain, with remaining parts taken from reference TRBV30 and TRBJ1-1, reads SQTIHQWPATLVQPVGSPLSLECTVEGTSNPNLYWYRQAAGRGLQLLFYSVGIGQISSEVPQNLSASRPQDRQFILSSKKLLLSDSGFYLCAWSGQLANTEAFFGQGTRLTVV.

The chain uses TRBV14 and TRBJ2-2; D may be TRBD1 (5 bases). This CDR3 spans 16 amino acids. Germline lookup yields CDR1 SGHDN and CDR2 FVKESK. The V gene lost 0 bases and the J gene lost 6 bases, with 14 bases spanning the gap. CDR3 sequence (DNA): TGTGCCAGCAGCCAAGAGGCGTCAGGGTTGGCCGGGGAGCTGTTTTTT. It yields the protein CASSQEASGLAGELFF.

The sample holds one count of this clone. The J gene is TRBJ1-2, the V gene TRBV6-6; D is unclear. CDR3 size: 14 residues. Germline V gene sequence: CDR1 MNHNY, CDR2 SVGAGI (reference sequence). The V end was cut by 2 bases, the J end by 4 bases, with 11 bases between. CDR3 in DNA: TGTGCCAGCAGTTACGGGGAGGTGGTCTATGGCTACACCTTC. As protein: CASSYGEVVYGYTF.

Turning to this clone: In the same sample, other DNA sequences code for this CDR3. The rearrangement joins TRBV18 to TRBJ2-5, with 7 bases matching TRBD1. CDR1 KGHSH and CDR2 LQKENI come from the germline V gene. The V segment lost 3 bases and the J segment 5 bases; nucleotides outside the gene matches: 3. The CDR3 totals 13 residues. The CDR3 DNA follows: TGTGCCAGCTCACCGGGACAGCGGGAGACCCAGTACTTC. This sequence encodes CASSPGQRETQYF.

The CDR3 reads CASSLNFGSKQYF. CDR3 in DNA: TGCGCCAGCAGCTTGAACTTCGGGAGTAAGCAGTACTTC. V and J are TRBV5-1 and TRBJ2-7; tentative D call: TRBD2 (6 bases). Germline V gene lookup returns CDR1 SGHRS and CDR2 YFSETQ. The CDR3 is 13 amino acids. Between the trimmed V and J ends, which lost 1 base and 8 bases, there was a span of 13 bases. The variable domain in full, completed from reference TRBV5-1 and TRBJ2-7, reads KAGVTQTPRYLIKTRGQQVTLSCSPISGHRSVSWYQQTPGQGLQFLFEYFSETQRNKGNFPGRFSGRQFSNSRSEMNVSTLELGDSALYLCASSLNFGSKQYFGPGTRLTVT.

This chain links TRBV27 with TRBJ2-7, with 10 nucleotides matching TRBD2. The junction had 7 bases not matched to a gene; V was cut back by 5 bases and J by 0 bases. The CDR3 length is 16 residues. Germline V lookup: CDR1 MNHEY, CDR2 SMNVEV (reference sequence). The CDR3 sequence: CASSRRSGGASYEQYF. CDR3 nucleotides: TGTGCCAGCAGTCGACGAAGCGGGGGGGCCTCCTACGAGCAGTACTTC.

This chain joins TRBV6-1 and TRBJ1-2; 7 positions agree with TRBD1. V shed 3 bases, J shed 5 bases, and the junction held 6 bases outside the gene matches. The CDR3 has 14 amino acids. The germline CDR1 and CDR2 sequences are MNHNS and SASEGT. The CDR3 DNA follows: TGTGCCAGCAGTGACGGTCCAGGGGGGTATGGCTACACCTTC. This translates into CASSDGPGGYGYTF.